The source of this T cell receptor beta chain is a study of T cells in Graves' hyperthyroidism and ophthalmopathy. The diagnoses drew upon clinical symptoms, serum thyroxine and TRAb, thyroid ultrasound and orbital computed tomography. Note on this clonotype: Its antigen is undetermined.

Whole-study findings and limits: Most clonotypes expanded in thyroid above 0.001 were likewise present in blood.

Regions amplified from RNA transcripts were the TCR beta CDR3 regions. HTBI primers were used for first-round RT-PCR of the TCR CDR3. TCRdb re-analysed the multiplex PCR reads in MiXCR, keeping a single row per CDR3 protein. The table shows around 500,000 distinct CDR3 sequences, with 13% to 15% occurring only once. This CDR3 comprises 16 residues. V lost 7 bases to trimming and J lost 2 bases; unmatched junction nucleotides: 5. In germline, CDR1 is MNHNS, CDR2 SASEGT. The genes are TRBV6-1 and TRBJ2-1; 13 nucleotides line up with TRBD2. The sequence was obtained from a woman aged 40 to 50 with Graves' hyperthyroidism. Specimen: blood. This chain's CDR3 is CASKTLAGGTYNEQFF. CDR3 nucleotides: TGTGCCAGCAAAACACTAGCGGGAGGGACCTACAATGAGCAGTTCTTC.